A selection of T cell receptor beta chains follows, all from one sample in a study of blood T cell repertoires in COVID-19. Clones were read by immunoSEQ multiplex PCR, and TCRdb kept only the in-frame ones, dropping some. The data contain tens of thousands of clones, under 85% of them singletons. Sequencing was performed on peripheral blood. The receptors were gathered from a human donor in a cohort sampled during active COVID-19. CDR3s include the opening cysteine and the closing phenylalanine or tryptophan. A D gene is named only where the DNA matches it firmly. Clone size is stated in some rows and not others, as once, few, many or a class when expanded.

clone_size j_call d_call v_call cdr3_aa cdr3_nt
- TRBJ2-2 - TRBV2 CASSVLATAGELFF TGTGCCAGCAGTGTACTAGCTACAGCCGGGGAGCTGTTTTTT
- TRBJ1-6 TRBD1 TRBV5-1 CASSWDRGSSPLHF TGCGCCAGCAGCTGGGACAGGGGAAGCTCACCCCTCCACTTT
- TRBJ2-7 - TRBV7-8 CASSLSGTEQYF TGTGCCAGCAGCTTATCAGGCACCGAGCAGTACTTC
many TRBJ2-1 TRBD1 TRBV25-1 CASSEGGTGENEQFF TGTGCCAGCAGTGAAGGGGGGACAGGGGAGAATGAGCAGTTCTTC
- TRBJ1-4 - TRBV19 CASRSQGSEKLFF TGTGCCAGTAGGTCACAGGGAAGTGAAAAACTGTTTTTT
- TRBJ1-1 - TRBV2 CASSIGNTEAFF TGTGCCAGCAGTATCGGTAACACTGAAGCTTTCTTT
- TRBJ2-7 TRBD1 TRBV7-2 CASSSGTGINEQYF TGTGCCAGCAGCTCCGGGACAGGGATTAACGAGCAGTACTTC
- TRBJ2-7 TRBD2 TRBV2 CACRTSGGDEQYF TGTGCCTGCCGGACTAGCGGGGGGGACGAGCAGTACTTC
- TRBJ2-3 TRBD1 TRBV5-4 CASSPWDRKESDTQYF TGTGCCAGCAGCCCCTGGGACAGGAAGGAATCAGATACGCAGTATTTT
- TRBJ2-5 TRBD1 TRBV7-3 CASSPGTGMETQYF TGTGCCAGCAGCCCCGGGACAGGGATGGAGACCCAGTACTTC
- TRBJ1-1 TRBD1 TRBV9 CASSPRQGGDTEAFF TGTGCCAGCAGCCCCCGACAGGGTGGGGACACTGAAGCTTTCTTT
- TRBJ1-4 TRBD1 TRBV6-1 CASSEVGTGTGDEKLFF TGTGCCAGCAGTGAAGTAGGGACCGGGACAGGGGATGAAAAACTGTTTTTT
few TRBJ1-3 TRBD1 TRBV28 CATLSDRGIISGNTIYF TGTGCCACCCTCTCAGACAGGGGAATTATCTCTGGAAACACCATATATTTT
- TRBJ1-1 - TRBV25-1 CASSPVSRNTEAFF TGTGCCAGCAGCCCGGTCTCGAGGAACACTGAAGCTTTCTTT
- TRBJ2-5 TRBD1 TRBV2 CASRRGQGRETQYF TGTGCCAGCAGACGGGGACAGGGAAGGGAGACCCAGTACTTC
- TRBJ1-1 - TRBV9 CASSVLGASEAFF TGTGCCAGCAGCGTATTAGGGGCGAGTGAAGCTTTCTTT
- TRBJ1-5 - TRBV28 CASISSQGLEPQHF TGTGCCAGCATAAGTTCCCAGGGGTTGGAGCCCCAGCATTTT
- TRBJ2-3 TRBD2 TRBV7-3 CASSRGGATDTQYF TGTGCCAGCAGCCGCGGGGGGGCGACAGATACGCAGTATTTT
- TRBJ2-3 TRBD2 TRBV7-7 CASSRGLGGSSDTQYF TGTGCCAGCAGCCGAGGCCTCGGCGGGAGCTCAGATACGCAGTATTTT
- TRBJ2-1 TRBD2 TRBV18 CASSPGLASLDEQFF TGTGCCAGCTCACCGGGACTAGCGAGTTTAGATGAGCAGTTCTTC
- TRBJ1-6 TRBD1 TRBV2 CAGRTGPNSPLHF TGTGCCGGTCGGACAGGGCCCAATTCACCCCTCCACTTT
- TRBJ1-1 TRBD1 TRBV2 CASRGDRGMNTEAFF TGTGCCAGCAGGGGGGACAGGGGGATGAACACTGAAGCTTTCTTT
- TRBJ2-3 TRBD2 TRBV28 CASSPSREGGPSNTQYF TGTGCCAGCAGTCCTTCCAGGGAGGGAGGGCCCTCGAATACGCAGTATTTT
- TRBJ2-5 TRBD2 TRBV11-2 CASSPRGGAGDTQYF TGTGCCAGCAGCCCTCGGGGGGGAGCGGGAGACACCCAGTACTTC
- TRBJ2-3 - TRBV7-9 CASSRTEGTDTQYF TGTGCCAGCAGCCGAACGGAGGGCACAGATACGCAGTATTTT
- TRBJ1-2 - TRBV5-6 CASSLADRYGYGYTF TGTGCCAGCAGCTTGGCCGACAGGTATGGATATGGCTACACCTTC
- TRBJ2-3 TRBD2 TRBV4-2 CASSQRGGITDTQYF TGTGCCAGCAGCCAGCGGGGGGGCATCACAGATACGCAGTATTTT
- TRBJ2-7 - TRBV6-5 CASRPLQGRFYEQYF TGTGCCAGCAGACCCCTACAGGGTAGATTCTACGAGCAGTACTTC
- TRBJ1-5 - TRBV28 CASTSLGTSNQPQHF TGTGCCAGCACCTCCCTTGGGACTTCTAATCAGCCCCAGCATTTT
few TRBJ2-5 TRBD1 TRBV6-1 CASSEAVGTGKETQYF TGTGCCAGCAGTGAAGCAGTTGGGACAGGGAAGGAGACCCAGTACTTC
- TRBJ2-1 TRBD1 TRBV9 CASSVGTGYNEQFF TGTGCCAGCAGCGTGGGGACAGGGTATAATGAGCAGTTCTTC
- TRBJ2-5 - TRBV28 CASSSRGTWYQETQYF TGTGCCAGCAGTTCCCGGGGAACTTGGTACCAAGAGACCCAGTACTTC
- TRBJ2-7 TRBD1 TRBV6-6 CASSGTGNEQYF TGTGCCAGCAGCGGGACAGGGAACGAGCAGTACTTC
- TRBJ1-2 - TRBV5-1 CASSLGHNYGYTF TGCGCCAGCAGCTTGGGACATAACTATGGCTACACCTTC
- TRBJ2-3 - TRBV27 CASRSPGKDTQYF TGTGCCAGCAGATCACCAGGGAAAGATACGCAGTATTTT
- TRBJ2-1 TRBD2 TRBV7-3 CASSLGVAGSYNEQFF TGTGCCAGCAGCTTAGGCGTAGCGGGTTCCTACAATGAGCAGTTCTTC
- TRBJ2-1 TRBD1 TRBV5-1 CASSLAGTGYNEQFF TGCGCCAGCAGCTTGGCCGGGACAGGGTACAATGAGCAGTTCTTC
- TRBJ1-5 - TRBV13 CASSYNNQPQHF TGTGCCAGCAGCTACAACAATCAGCCCCAGCATTTT
few TRBJ2-7 TRBD1 TRBV2 CASSGNRGFNYEQYF TGTGCCAGCAGTGGTAACAGGGGCTTTAACTACGAGCAGTACTTC
- TRBJ1-2 TRBD1 TRBV24-1 CATSDAGTGAGYGYTF TGTGCCACCAGTGACGCCGGGACAGGGGCAGGCTATGGCTACACCTTC